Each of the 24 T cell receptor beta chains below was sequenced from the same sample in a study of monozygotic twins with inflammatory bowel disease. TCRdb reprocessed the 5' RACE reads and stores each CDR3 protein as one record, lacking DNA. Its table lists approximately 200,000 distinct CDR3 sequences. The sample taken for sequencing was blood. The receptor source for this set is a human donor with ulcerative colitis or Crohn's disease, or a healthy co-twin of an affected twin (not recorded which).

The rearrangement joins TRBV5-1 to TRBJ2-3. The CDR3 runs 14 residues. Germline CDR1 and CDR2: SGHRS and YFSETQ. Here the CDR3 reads CASSLAYIGDTQYF.

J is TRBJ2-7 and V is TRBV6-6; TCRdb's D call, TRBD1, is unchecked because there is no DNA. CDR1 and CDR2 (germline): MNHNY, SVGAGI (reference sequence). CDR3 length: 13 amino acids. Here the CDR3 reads CASSYDREYEQYF.

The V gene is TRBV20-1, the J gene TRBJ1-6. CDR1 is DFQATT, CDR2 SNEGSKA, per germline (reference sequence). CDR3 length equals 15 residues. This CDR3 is CSAQTSGGVGSPLHF.

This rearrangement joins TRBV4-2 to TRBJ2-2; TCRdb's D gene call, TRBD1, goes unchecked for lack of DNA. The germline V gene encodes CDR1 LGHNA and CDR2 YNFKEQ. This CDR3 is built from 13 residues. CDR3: CATAGLAAGELFF.

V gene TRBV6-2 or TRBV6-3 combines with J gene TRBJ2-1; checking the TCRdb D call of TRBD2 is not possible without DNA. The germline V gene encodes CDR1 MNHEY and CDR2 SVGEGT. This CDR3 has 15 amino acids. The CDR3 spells CASSGPSGGQNEQFF.

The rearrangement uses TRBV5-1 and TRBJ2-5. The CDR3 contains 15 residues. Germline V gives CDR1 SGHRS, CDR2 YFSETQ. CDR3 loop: CASSLAIGKMETQYF. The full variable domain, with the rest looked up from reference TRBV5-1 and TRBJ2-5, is KAGVTQTPRYLIKTRGQQVTLSCSPISGHRSVSWYQQTPGQGLQFLFEYFSETQRNKGNFPGRFSGRQFSNSRSEMNVSTLELGDSALYLCASSLAIGKMETQYFGPGTRLLVL.

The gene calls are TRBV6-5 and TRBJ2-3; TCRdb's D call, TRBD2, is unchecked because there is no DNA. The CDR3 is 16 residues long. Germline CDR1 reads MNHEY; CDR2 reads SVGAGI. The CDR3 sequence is CASSYGDFPSTDTQYF.

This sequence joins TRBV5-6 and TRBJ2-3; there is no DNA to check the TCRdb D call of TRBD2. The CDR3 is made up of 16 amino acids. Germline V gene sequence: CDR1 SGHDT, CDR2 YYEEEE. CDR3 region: CASSLVAYRGADTQYF.

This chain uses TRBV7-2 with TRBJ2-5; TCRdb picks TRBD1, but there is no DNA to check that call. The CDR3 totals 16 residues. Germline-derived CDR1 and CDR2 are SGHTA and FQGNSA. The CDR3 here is CASSSSPGPSQETQYF.

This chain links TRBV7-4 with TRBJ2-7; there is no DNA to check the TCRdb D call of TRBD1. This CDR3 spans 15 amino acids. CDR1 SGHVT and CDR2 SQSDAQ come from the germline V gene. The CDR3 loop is CASRARGPRNYEQYF.

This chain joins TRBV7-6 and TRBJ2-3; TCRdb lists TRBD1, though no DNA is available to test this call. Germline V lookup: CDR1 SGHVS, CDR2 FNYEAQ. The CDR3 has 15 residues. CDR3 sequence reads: CASSSPPGLTDTQYF.

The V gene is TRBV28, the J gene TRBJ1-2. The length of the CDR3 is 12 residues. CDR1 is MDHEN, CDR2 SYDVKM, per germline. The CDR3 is CASSLTGRLNTF.

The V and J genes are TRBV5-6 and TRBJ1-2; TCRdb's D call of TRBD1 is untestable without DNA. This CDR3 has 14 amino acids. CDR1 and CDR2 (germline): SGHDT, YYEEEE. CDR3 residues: CASKVGTGKNGYTF.

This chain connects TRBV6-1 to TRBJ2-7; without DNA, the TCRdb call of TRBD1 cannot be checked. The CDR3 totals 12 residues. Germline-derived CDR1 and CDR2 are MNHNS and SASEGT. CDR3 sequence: CASSDQGYEQYF.

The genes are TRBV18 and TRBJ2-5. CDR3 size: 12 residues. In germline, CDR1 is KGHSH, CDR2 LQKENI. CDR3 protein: CASSSLEGTQYF.

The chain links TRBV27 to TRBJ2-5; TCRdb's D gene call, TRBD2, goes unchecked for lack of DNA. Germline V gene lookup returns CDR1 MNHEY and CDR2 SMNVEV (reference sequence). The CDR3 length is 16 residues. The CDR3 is CASSPGAGGHQETQYF.

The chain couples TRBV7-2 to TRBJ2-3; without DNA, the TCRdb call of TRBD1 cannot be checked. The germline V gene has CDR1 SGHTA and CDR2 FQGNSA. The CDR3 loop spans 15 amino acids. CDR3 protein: CASSLGGAQTDTQYF.

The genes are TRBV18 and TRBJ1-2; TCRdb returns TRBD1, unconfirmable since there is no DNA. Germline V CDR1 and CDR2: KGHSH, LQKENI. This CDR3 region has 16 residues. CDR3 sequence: CASSPPGGIANYGYTF.

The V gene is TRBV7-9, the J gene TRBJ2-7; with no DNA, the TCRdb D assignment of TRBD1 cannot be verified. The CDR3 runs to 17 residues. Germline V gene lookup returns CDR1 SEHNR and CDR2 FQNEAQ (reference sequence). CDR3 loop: CASSLATRGDRDWEQYF.

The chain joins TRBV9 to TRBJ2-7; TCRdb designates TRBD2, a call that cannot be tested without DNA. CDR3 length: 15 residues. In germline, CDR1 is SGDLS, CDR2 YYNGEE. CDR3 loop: CASSSGLSSSYEQYF. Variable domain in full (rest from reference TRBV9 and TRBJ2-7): DSGVTQTPKHLITATGQRVTLRCSPRSGDLSVYWYQQSLDQGLQFLIQYYNGEERAKGNILERFSAQQFPDLHSELNLSSLELGDSALYFCASSSGLSSSYEQYFGPGTRLTVT.

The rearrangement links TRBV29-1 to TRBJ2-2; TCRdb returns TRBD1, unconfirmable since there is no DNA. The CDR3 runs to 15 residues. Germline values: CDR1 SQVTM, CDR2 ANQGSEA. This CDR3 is CSVARGGGAGGELFF.

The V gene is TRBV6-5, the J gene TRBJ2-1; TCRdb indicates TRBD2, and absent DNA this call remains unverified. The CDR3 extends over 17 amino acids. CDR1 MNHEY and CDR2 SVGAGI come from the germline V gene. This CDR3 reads CASATSGGPASYNEQFF.

CDR3 in amino acids: CASLLLGGNEQFF. The chain uses TRBV12-3 or TRBV12-4 and TRBJ2-1; the D call of TRBD2 rests on TCRdb alone, since no DNA is present to check it. The CDR3 sequence is 13 residues long.

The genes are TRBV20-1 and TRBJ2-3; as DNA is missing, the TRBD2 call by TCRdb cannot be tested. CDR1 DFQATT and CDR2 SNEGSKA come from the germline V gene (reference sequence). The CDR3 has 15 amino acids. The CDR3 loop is CSAPQRGGITDTQYF.